The table lists the clone carrying this T cell receptor (beta chain) with a count of one. The sample belongs to a study of early T cells in non-severe SARS-CoV-2 infection. V shed 1 base and J 9 bases; nucleotides not matched to a gene: 10. The CDR3 consists of 16 residues. Germline-derived CDR1 and CDR2 are LGHNA and YSLEER. From the 5' RACE reads, TCRdb called clonotypes with MiXCR, one entry per CDR3 protein. The sample has some 30,000 distinct CDR3 sequences, approximately 5% seen once. The rearrangement joins TRBV4-3 to TRBJ2-1; 9 bases line up with TRBD1. Source material: whole blood. The clonotype was recovered from an adult who was a healthcare worker with PCR-confirmed SARS-CoV-2 infection or an uninfected control (not recorded which). CDR3 residues: CASSQGVGTGSSEQFF. The CDR3 region has the DNA TGCGCCAGCAGCCAAGGGGTCGGGACAGGGAGTAGTGAGCAGTTCTTC.